Below are 25 T cell receptor beta chains sequenced from a single sample in a study of monozygotic twins with cystic fibrosis. Profiling relied on immunoSEQ multiplex PCR, and the TCRdb table lists in-frame clones only, not all of them. Of about 24,000 clones in the sample, around nine tenths were seen once. The sequenced material came from blood. These receptors were taken from a young woman with cystic fibrosis.

This clone appeared a single time. The gene calls are TRBV7-9 and TRBJ2-1; D call uncertain. The germline V gene has CDR1 SEHNR and CDR2 FQNEAQ (reference sequence). V lost 3 bases and J lost 8, with 17 bases in between. This CDR3 region has 15 residues. The CDR3 region is CASSFPTKLGHEQFF. The CDR3 DNA is TGTGCCAGCAGCTTTCCCACAAAACTCGGCCATGAGCAGTTCTTC.

This clone came up once. The rearrangement uses TRBV5-8 and TRBJ2-5; D tentatively fits TRBD1 or TRBD2 (5 bases each). This CDR3 is 16 amino acids long. Trimming cost V 0 bases and J 2 bases, with 14 bases left between them. Looked up from germline, CDR1 is SGHTS and CDR2 is YDEGEE. The CDR3 DNA follows: TGTGCCAGCAGCTTGGCAAGAGGGACGCTTCAAGAGACCCAGTACTTC. Translated, it gives CASSLARGTLQETQYF.

The chain recombines TRBV5-4 with TRBJ1-4; 7 nucleotides line up with TRBD1. This CDR3 has 15 residues. V was pared by 4 bases and J by 5 bases, with 8 bases of the junction left unmatched. Germline V gene lookup returns CDR1 SGHNT and CDR2 YYREEE (reference sequence). CDR3 protein: CASSVIGQENEKLFF. DNA of the CDR3: TGTGCCAGCAGCGTGATTGGACAGGAAAATGAAAAACTGTTTTTT.

The V gene is TRBV27, the J gene TRBJ2-7; 8 bases map to TRBD1. This CDR3 has 14 residues. V was clipped by 4 bases and J by 2 bases; unmatched bases: 4. CDR1 and CDR2 (germline): MNHEY, SMNVEV (reference sequence). The CDR3 DNA reads as TGTGCCAGCAGTTACGGACAGGGCACCTACGAGCAGTACTTC. This encodes CASSYGQGTYEQYF.

This rearrangement joins TRBV5-1 to TRBJ2-5, with D perhaps matching TRBD1 or TRBD2 (7 bases each). In germline, CDR1 is SGHRS, CDR2 YFSETQ. This CDR3 comprises 13 residues. Trimming removed 6 bases from V and 5 bases from J, with 14 bases in between. DNA of the CDR3: TGCGCCAGCACTAGGGGAGGGGGCGAGACCCAGTACTTC. This gives the protein CASTRGGGETQYF.

The J gene is TRBJ1-6, the V gene TRBV4-3; D unresolved. V was cut by 0 bases and J by 9 bases, with 18 bases left in between. Germline values: CDR1 LGHNA, CDR2 YSLEER. The CDR3 extends over 17 amino acids. CDR3 protein: CASSQELAFQNGSPLHF. CDR3 DNA sequence: TGCGCCAGCAGCCAAGAACTCGCCTTTCAGAATGGTTCACCCCTCCACTTT.

In its sample, this clone was seen once. The chain carries TRBV6-5 and TRBJ2-3, with no clear D. The CDR3 contains 15 residues. V lost 6 bases and J 2 bases, leaving 15 bases between the germline ends. The germline V gene has CDR1 MNHEY and CDR2 SVGAGI. CDR3 coding DNA: TGTGCCAGCAGCCCCGGAACGGGCATCACAGATACGCAGTATTTT. It encodes CASSPGTGITDTQYF.

The V call is TRBV4-1, the J call TRBJ2-7; D is ambiguous. V lost 3 bases and J lost 2, with 8 bases in between. Germline V gene lookup returns CDR1 MGHRA and CDR2 YSYEKL. There are 13 residues in the CDR3. The CDR3 region has the DNA TGCGCCAGCAGCCACCCAGACGCCTACGAGCAGTACTTC. This translates into CASSHPDAYEQYF.

In this sample, this clone turned up once. V and J are TRBV5-1 and TRBJ2-5, with D unclear. V was trimmed by 3 bases and J by 1 base, leaving 4 bases between them. CDR1 is SGHRS, CDR2 YFSETQ, per germline. This CDR3 is built from 12 residues. CDR3 nucleotide sequence: TGCGCCAGCAGCTATGGCCAAGAGACCCAGTACTTC. It encodes CASSYGQETQYF.

The genes are TRBV11-2 and TRBJ2-7; D unclear. The CDR3 runs 12 residues. CDR1 SGHAT and CDR2 FQNNGV come from the germline V gene. Between the trimmed V and J ends, which lost 2 bases and 2 bases, there was a span of 4 bases. The CDR3 DNA reads as TGTGCCAGCAGCTTACAGGCCTACGAGCAGTACTTC. Protein product: CASSLQAYEQYF. Based on the CDR3 plus reference TRBV11-2 and TRBJ2-7, the full variable domain is EAGVAQSPRYKIIEKRQSVAFWCNPISGHATLYWYQQILGQGPKLLIQFQNNGVVDDSQLPKDRFSAERLKGVDSTLKIQPAKLEDSAVYLCASSLQAYEQYFGPGTRLTVT.

The chain combines TRBV7-9 with TRBJ1-2, with unresolved D. The V and J ends lost 4 bases and 6 bases respectively, with 21 bases between them. This CDR3 has 16 residues. Looked up from germline, CDR1 is SEHNR and CDR2 is FQNEAQ (reference sequence). In DNA form, the CDR3 reads TGTGCCAGCAGCTCCGCCTCGCGGGAGCTAACTGATGGCTACACCTTC. Translating gives CASSSASRELTDGYTF.

This clone turned up a few times. The rearrangement uses TRBV28 and TRBJ1-2; no reliable D call. With 7 bases removed from V and 7 bases from J, the gap between germline ends came to 13 bases. There are 12 residues in the CDR3. The germline V gene has CDR1 MDHEN and CDR2 SYDVKM. The CDR3 nucleotides read TGTGCCAGCACCCGGACCAACGGTGGCTACACCTTC. Amino acid sequence: CASTRTNGGYTF.

This clone was seen a handful of times. This rearrangement joins TRBV14 to TRBJ1-2; maybe TRBD1 (5 bases). The V gene lost 4 bases and the J gene lost 6 bases, with 12 bases spanning the gap. The germline V gene has CDR1 SGHDN and CDR2 FVKESK. CDR3 length: 13 amino acids. In nucleotides, the CDR3 is TGTGCCAGCAGCCGACCGTGGGGGGATGGCTACACCTTC. This translates into CASSRPWGDGYTF.

This clone appeared a few times. This chain uses TRBV2 with TRBJ2-3; D is uncertain. With 6 bases removed from V and 2 bases from J, the gap between germline ends came to 9 bases. In germline, CDR1 is SNHLY, CDR2 FYNNEI. The CDR3 spans 13 residues. As DNA, the CDR3 is TGTGCCAGCAGGTGGAGCTTCACAGATACGCAGTATTTT. Translating gives CASRWSFTDTQYF.

The rearrangement uses TRBV5-1 and TRBJ2-2; no definite D call. Per germline, CDR1 SGHRS and CDR2 YFSETQ. This CDR3 is 16 amino acids long. The germline V and J ends were trimmed by 2 bases and 1 base, with 12 bases remaining between them. CDR3 coding DNA: TGCGCCAGCAGCTTCAACGTACTCCAGAACACCGGGGAGCTGTTTTTT. Translating it yields CASSFNVLQNTGELFF.

V usage is TRBV6-6 and J usage is TRBJ2-4, with D possibly being TRBD1 (5 bases). This CDR3 has 15 amino acids. CDR1 and CDR2 (germline): MNHNY, SVGAGI (reference sequence). Trimming removed 6 bases from V and 7 bases from J, with 19 bases in between. The CDR3 is CASSPRGSLGNIQYF. Written as DNA, the CDR3 is TGTGCCAGCAGCCCAAGGGGATCCTTAGGGAACATTCAGTACTTC.

The CDR3 region is CASSLGLGGTEAFF. As DNA, the CDR3 is TGTGCCAGCAGCTTAGGTCTAGGGGGCACTGAAGCTTTCTTT. The V and J genes are TRBV7-9 and TRBJ1-1; D is possibly TRBD1 (6 bases). Germline assignment: CDR1 SEHNR and CDR2 FQNEAQ (reference sequence). With 1 base removed from V and 4 bases from J, the gap between germline ends came to 10 bases. The CDR3 is made up of 14 amino acids.

V usage is TRBV11-3 and J usage is TRBJ1-2, with TRBD1 as a possible D gene (6 bases). This CDR3 is 14 amino acids long. Germline CDR1 and CDR2: SGHNT and YENEEA. Deletions cut 5 bases from V and 8 bases from J, with 18 bases between. This CDR3 is CASSLQGFPGGYTF. DNA of the CDR3: TGTGCCAGCAGCCTACAGGGTTTCCCGGGGGGCTACACCTTC.

The V gene is TRBV11-2, the J gene TRBJ1-2; D gene uncertain. CDR1 is SGHAT, CDR2 FQNNGV, per germline. V was pared by 4 bases and J by 4 bases, with 10 bases between. There are 13 residues in the CDR3. This CDR3 reads CASSSHVSYGYTF. For the CDR3, the DNA is TGTGCCAGCAGCTCCCACGTGAGCTATGGCTACACCTTC.

The chain couples TRBV6-1 to TRBJ2-1, with D uncertain. The CDR3 length is 11 residues. V was pared by 4 bases and J by 9 bases, with 7 bases between. Germline CDR1 MNHNS, CDR2 SASEGT. CDR3 DNA sequence: TGTGCCAGCAGTGTGGGTCTTGAGCAGTTCTTC. As protein: CASSVGLEQFF.

The gene calls are TRBV5-1 and TRBJ2-7; 8 bases are a match to TRBD2. Unmatched junction bases numbered 1, after V lost 5 bases and J lost 0 bases. CDR1 and CDR2 from the germline V gene are SGHRS and YFSETQ. CDR3 length: 13 amino acids. In DNA form, the CDR3 reads TGCGCCAGCAGTAGCGGGGACTCCTACGAGCAGTACTTC. Residues: CASSSGDSYEQYF.

This chain's CDR3 is CASSDIRTAGNTIYF. The CDR3, as DNA: TGTGCCAGCAGTGACATCCGGACGGCCGGAAACACCATATATTTT. V gene TRBV25-1 combines with J gene TRBJ1-3, with no clear D. Trimming left V 3 bases short and J 4 bases short, with 13 bases between. Germline V gives CDR1 MGHDK, CDR2 SYGVNS. The CDR3 runs 15 residues.

This rearrangement joins TRBV5-1 to TRBJ2-3, with TRBD2 identical over 11 bases. Germline values: CDR1 SGHRS, CDR2 YFSETQ. V was pared by 4 bases and J by 6 bases, with 7 bases of the junction left unmatched. CDR3 size: 15 residues. DNA of the CDR3: TGCGCCAGCAGCCTTGGGACTAGCGGACTCGATACGCAGTATTTT. Protein product: CASSLGTSGLDTQYF.

The V call is TRBV7-2, the J call TRBJ2-1; 7 bases map to TRBD2. The V gene's germline CDR1 is SGHTA and CDR2 FQGNSA. Trimming at V came to 1 base and at J to 4 bases, leaving 1 base not matched to a gene. The length of the CDR3 is 14 residues. The CDR3 nucleotides are TGTGCCAGCAGCTTAGAGCGGGGTTACAATGAGCAGTTCTTC. Its translation: CASSLERGYNEQFF.

This chain links TRBV7-7 with TRBJ2-7; D not certain. The ends were cut back, 4 bases at V and 3 bases at J, with 7 bases in the middle. This CDR3 has 12 amino acids. The germline gives CDR1 SSHAT, CDR2 FNYEAQ (reference sequence). CDR3 in amino acids: CASSSDGYEQYF. In DNA, the CDR3 is TGTGCCAGCAGCTCGGACGGCTACGAGCAGTACTTC.